This T cell receptor beta chain was captured by sequencing in a study of cytomegalovirus exposure and HLA in healthy donors. General study results and limits: A prior analysis recorded that most TCR beta V segments were productive about 87% or about 30% of the time. An apparent linkage of common viral pathogens to several of the most significant clusters emerged in a later analysis.

Comment on this clone: Its antigen is currently unknown. Mismatch with germline at one junction end may stem from a read error.

PCR amplification relied on 60 Vbeta primers (plus 13 Jbeta primers). How the authors handled the data: Later work found 65 million to 90 million unique TCR beta chains, with roughly 11 million shared. Method: immunoSEQ multiplex PCR; TCRdb's copy keeps in-frame clones and lacks some. The D gene and trimming were derived from the DNA, and the V and J assignments and clone size from that table. The sample has over 150,000 clones, about four fifths seen once. The TCR originated in a woman aged 50 to 65 in good health and CMV-seronegative. Sequencing used PBMCs.

In DNA, the CDR3 is TGTGCCAGCAGTGAGGAGGGTACGAACTCCGGGGAGCTGTTTTTT. This codes for CASSEEGTNSGELFF. The V gene is TRBV2, the J gene TRBJ2-2, with a tentative D call TRBD2 (6 bases). The CDR3 spans 15 residues. Germline assignment: CDR1 SNHLY and CDR2 FYNNEI. Full variable domain (missing parts from reference TRBV2 and TRBJ2-2): EPEVTQTPSHQVTQMGQEVILRCVPISNHLYFYWYRQILGQKVEFLVSFYNNEISEKSEIFDDQFSVERPDGSNFTLKIRSTKLEDSAMYFCASSEEGTNSGELFFGEGSRLTVL.